These T cell receptor beta chains were read from a single sample in a study of tumour-infiltrating T cells in Burkitt lymphoma. This table comes from immunoSEQ multiplex PCR, and its TCRdb copy is limited to in-frame clones, with some not included. The sample has roughly 8,500 clones; 65% to 85% are singletons. The sequenced material came from tumor tissue. All receptors derive from a human donor with diffuse large B-cell lymphoma. Each CDR3 is given without its conserved first and last residue. Fields, in order: clone size, V gene, J gene, CDR3 protein. Clone size is stated in some rows and not others, as once, few, many or a class when expanded.

clone size: .
V gene: TRBV29-1
J gene: TRBJ2-1
CDR3 protein: SVDGLAGDNEQF

clone size: .
V gene: TRBV18
J gene: TRBJ1-1
CDR3 protein: ASSPFGELNTEAF

clone size: medium-sized
V gene: TRBV5-1
J gene: TRBJ2-1
CDR3 protein: ASSPGGDEQF

clone size: .
V gene: TRBV19
J gene: TRBJ2-6
CDR3 protein: ASSIKIGANVLT

clone size: .
V gene: TRBV7-9
J gene: TRBJ2-3
CDR3 protein: ASSLVIRADTQY

clone size: .
V gene: TRBV27
J gene: TRBJ2-5
CDR3 protein: ASSFHPAKETQY

clone size: .
V gene: TRBV5-4
J gene: TRBJ1-2
CDR3 protein: ASSTTALGGYT

clone size: few
V gene: TRBV5-6
J gene: TRBJ2-3
CDR3 protein: ASSLAADTQY

clone size: .
V gene: TRBV6-5
J gene: TRBJ2-3
CDR3 protein: ASSPSGGTDTQY

clone size: .
V gene: TRBV21-1
J gene: TRBJ2-1
CDR3 protein: ASSKHNSGGYNEQF

clone size: .
V gene: TRBV5-4
J gene: TRBJ1-2
CDR3 protein: ASSSVGGYT

clone size: few
V gene: TRBV19
J gene: TRBJ1-5
CDR3 protein: ASSRLTLNQPQH

clone size: .
V gene: TRBV6-6
J gene: TRBJ1-5
CDR3 protein: ASRTFGGLGQPQH

clone size: .
V gene: TRBV7-9
J gene: TRBJ1-6
CDR3 protein: ASSNDRLPQRSSSPLH

clone size: .
V gene: TRBV29-1
J gene: TRBJ2-7
CDR3 protein: SVEDRKTGGIRQY

clone size: .
V gene: TRBV12-5
J gene: TRBJ1-4
CDR3 protein: ASGSARGGLNEKLF

clone size: .
V gene: TRBV2
J gene: TRBJ1-6
CDR3 protein: ASSYGDRGDSPLH

clone size: once
V gene: TRBV5-6
J gene: .
CDR3 protein: ASSFGAYEQY

clone size: .
V gene: TRBV5-1
J gene: TRBJ2-7
CDR3 protein: ASRVGVEQY

clone size: .
V gene: TRBV19
J gene: TRBJ1-4
CDR3 protein: ASSRALNEKLF

clone size: .
V gene: TRBV5-4
J gene: TRBJ2-3
CDR3 protein: ASSSTSGTDTQY

clone size: .
V gene: TRBV29-1
J gene: TRBJ1-1
CDR3 protein: SVEGGKGTEAF

clone size: .
V gene: TRBV5-5
J gene: TRBJ1-6
CDR3 protein: ASSLAMGASWNSPLH

clone size: .
V gene: TRBV13
J gene: TRBJ2-7
CDR3 protein: ASSFGTSGGRYEQY

clone size: .
V gene: TRBV6-1
J gene: TRBJ1-2
CDR3 protein: ASSGSRARSGYT

clone size: .
V gene: TRBV6-5
J gene: TRBJ1-1
CDR3 protein: ASSRPGTGNTVAF

clone size: .
V gene: TRBV7-9
J gene: TRBJ2-7
CDR3 protein: ASSLIIDEQY

clone size: .
V gene: TRBV5-1
J gene: TRBJ1-6
CDR3 protein: ASSLGWNSPLH

clone size: .
V gene: TRBV19
J gene: TRBJ1-2
CDR3 protein: ASSWYYGYT

clone size: .
V gene: TRBV19
J gene: TRBJ1-5
CDR3 protein: ASSPALDQPQH

clone size: .
V gene: TRBV6-1
J gene: TRBJ1-1
CDR3 protein: ASSELGIANTEAF

clone size: .
V gene: TRBV15
J gene: TRBJ1-2
CDR3 protein: ATSRDKTAYGYT

clone size: .
V gene: TRBV10-3
J gene: TRBJ2-5
CDR3 protein: AISDTGDRLGETQY

clone size: few
V gene: TRBV6-6
J gene: TRBJ2-1
CDR3 protein: AGGLGLHNEQF

clone size: .
V gene: TRBV6-5
J gene: TRBJ1-5
CDR3 protein: ASSYSGDDNQPQH

clone size: .
V gene: TRBV19
J gene: TRBJ2-7
CDR3 protein: ASSIWGTAARDEQY

clone size: .
V gene: TRBV5-4
J gene: TRBJ2-3
CDR3 protein: ASSLAGVTQY

clone size: .
V gene: TRBV4-2
J gene: TRBJ1-6
CDR3 protein: ASSFLDRGSTPLH